This T cell receptor (beta chain) was captured by sequencing in a study of beta chain features in type 1 diabetes. The CDR3 has 15 amino acids. J lost 3 bases, V lost 0 bases, and 4 bases had no gene match. Per germline, CDR1 GTSNPN and CDR2 SVGIG (reference sequence). Reverse transcription of all isolated RNA meant that expressed TCRB transcripts were sequenced. The table came from immunoSEQ multiplex PCR; TCRdb's copy has only in-frame clones and leaves some out. This table has hundreds of thousands of clones, about 70% appearing once. Sequencing was done on a sample of naive CD4+ T cells from blood. This sequence joins TRBV30 and TRBJ2-1; 8 bases agree with TRBD2. The sequence was collected from a man younger than 40 in good health. The DNA of the CDR3 is TGTGCCTGGAGTGTAGGGCTAGCGGGCTACAATGAGCAGTTCTTC. Translating it yields CAWSVGLAGYNEQFF.